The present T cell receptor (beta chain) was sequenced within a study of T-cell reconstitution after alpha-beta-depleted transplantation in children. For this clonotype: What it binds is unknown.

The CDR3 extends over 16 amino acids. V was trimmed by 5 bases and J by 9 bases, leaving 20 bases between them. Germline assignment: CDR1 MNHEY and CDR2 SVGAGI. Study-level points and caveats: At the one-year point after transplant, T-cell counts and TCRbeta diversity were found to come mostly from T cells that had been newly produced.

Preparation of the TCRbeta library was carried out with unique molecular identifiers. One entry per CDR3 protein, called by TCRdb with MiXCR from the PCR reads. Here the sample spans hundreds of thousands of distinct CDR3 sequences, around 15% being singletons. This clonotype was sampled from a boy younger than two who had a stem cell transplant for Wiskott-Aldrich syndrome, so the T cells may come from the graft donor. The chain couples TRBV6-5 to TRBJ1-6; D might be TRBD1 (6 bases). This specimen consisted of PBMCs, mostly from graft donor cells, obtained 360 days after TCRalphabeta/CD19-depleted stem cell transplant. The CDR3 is CASSHRDLGLGSPLHF. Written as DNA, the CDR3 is TGTGCCAGCAGTCACAGGGACTTGGGGCTAGGTTCACCCCTCCACTTT.